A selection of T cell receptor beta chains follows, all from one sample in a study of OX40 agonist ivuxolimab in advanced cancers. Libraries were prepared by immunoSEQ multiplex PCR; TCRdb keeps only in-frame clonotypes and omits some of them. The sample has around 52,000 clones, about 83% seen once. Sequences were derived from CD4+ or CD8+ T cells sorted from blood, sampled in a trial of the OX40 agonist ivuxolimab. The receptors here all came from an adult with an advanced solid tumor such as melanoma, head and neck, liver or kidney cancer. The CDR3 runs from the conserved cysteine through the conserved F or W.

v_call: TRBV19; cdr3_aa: CASINDGGNNEQFF
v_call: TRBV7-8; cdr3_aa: CASSRGFRGTEAFF
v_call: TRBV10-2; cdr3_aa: CASSETSSSEQYF
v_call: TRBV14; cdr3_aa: CASSQGFRNTGELFF
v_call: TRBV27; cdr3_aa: CASSGNGGAGEQYF
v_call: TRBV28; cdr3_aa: CASHRTPNYGYTF
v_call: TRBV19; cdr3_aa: CASTETGVGYTF
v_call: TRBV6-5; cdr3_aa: CASSEWTGFGYTF
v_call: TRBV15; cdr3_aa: CATSRSGHYGYTF
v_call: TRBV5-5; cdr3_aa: CASSRTGQETQYF
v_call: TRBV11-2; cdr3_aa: CASSLGTEAFF
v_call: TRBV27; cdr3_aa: CASSPDPLAPYEQYF
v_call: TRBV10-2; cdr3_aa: CASSSDRVYNEQFF
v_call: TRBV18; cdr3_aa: CASSLSGSNTGELFF
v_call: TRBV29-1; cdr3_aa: CSVSTGGQETQYF
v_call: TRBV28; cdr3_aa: CASSSLGQINQPQHF
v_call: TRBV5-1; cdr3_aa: CASSLFAGRKNTEAFF
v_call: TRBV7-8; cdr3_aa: CASSLVTGRGGEAFF
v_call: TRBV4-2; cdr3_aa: CASSQARLAKETQYF
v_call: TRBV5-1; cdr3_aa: CASSTTGTGGGYTF
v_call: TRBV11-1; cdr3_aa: CASSLLSGAYEQYF
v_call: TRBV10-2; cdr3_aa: CASKGAGGYNEQFF
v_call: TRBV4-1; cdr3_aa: CASSQDRGGPEKLFF